Shown below are 27 T cell receptor beta chains from a single sample sequenced in a study of early T cells in non-severe SARS-CoV-2 infection. A single record per CDR3 protein comes from TCRdb applying MiXCR to the 5' RACE reads. The sample shows tens of thousands of distinct CDR3 sequences, roughly 14% of them seen only once. The sample taken for sequencing was whole blood. The receptors were gathered from an adult who was a healthcare worker with PCR-confirmed SARS-CoV-2 infection or an uninfected control (not recorded which).

This clonotype was found many times. The chain carries TRBV7-2 and TRBJ2-2, with 9 bases aligning to TRBD2. The CDR3 length is 15 residues. Germline trimming cut 5 bases from V and 2 bases from J; bases unmatched to any gene: 3. Looked up from germline, CDR1 is SGHTA and CDR2 is FQGNSA. The CDR3 here is CASSPSGANTGELFF. DNA of the CDR3: TGTGCCAGCAGCCCTAGCGGGGCAAACACCGGGGAGCTGTTTTTT.

In its sample, this clonotype ranks as medium-sized. This sequence joins TRBV9 and TRBJ2-3; D may be TRBD1 (6 bases). Germline V gene sequence: CDR1 SGDLS, CDR2 YYNGEE. CDR3 length equals 13 residues. Between the trimmed V and J ends, which lost 1 base and 6 bases, there was a span of 9 bases. CDR3 sequence (DNA): TGTGCCAGCAGCGTAACTGACAGGGATACGCAGTATTTT. Residues: CASSVTDRDTQYF.

The genes are TRBV30 and TRBJ2-1, with 7 bases lining up with TRBD2. The CDR3 runs to 14 residues. The ends lost 3 bases at V and 0 bases at J; junction bases unmatched: 2. Germline V gene data show CDR1 as GTSNPN and CDR2 as SVGIG (reference sequence). CDR3 DNA sequence: TGTGCCTGGAGCAGCGGGATCTCCTACAATGAGCAGTTCTTC. Protein sequence: CAWSSGISYNEQFF.

The chain recombines TRBV2 with TRBJ2-1; a weak D match, TRBD1 (5 bases). The V end was cut by 0 bases, the J end by 10 bases, with 13 bases between. The germline V gene has CDR1 SNHLY and CDR2 FYNNEI. The CDR3 loop spans 14 amino acids. As DNA, the CDR3 is TGTGCCAGCAGTGAAGCCCTAATAGGGGTGGAGCAGTTCTTC. Protein: CASSEALIGVEQFF.

The chain joins TRBV24-1 to TRBJ2-3, with 7 bases identical to TRBD2. V lost 9 bases to trimming and J lost 3 bases; unmatched junction nucleotides: 11. The CDR3 length is 15 residues. Looked up from germline, CDR1 is KGHDR and CDR2 is SFDVKD. CDR3 sequence reads: CATGIVGGGTDTQYF. CDR3 bases: TGTGCCACCGGTATCGTGGGGGGAGGGACAGATACGCAGTATTTT.

This chain links TRBV7-9 with TRBJ1-1; D gene unclear. The CDR3 sequence is 12 residues long. V dropped 1 base and J dropped 7 bases, with 7 bases sitting between them. Per the germline V gene, CDR1 is SEHNR and CDR2 is FQNEAQ (reference sequence). The CDR3 loop is CASSLGPNEAFF. CDR3 in DNA: TGTGCCAGCAGCTTAGGACCAAATGAAGCTTTCTTT.

This clonotype came up a few times. The chain couples TRBV12-3 or TRBV12-4 to TRBJ2-3, with 11 bases lining up with TRBD2. CDR3 length: 13 residues. V lost 5 bases, J lost 15 bases, and 10 bases stayed unmatched. The CDR3 nucleotides are TGTGCCAGCAGTCTCTCGTCTAGCGGGGGGCCTTATTTT. Its protein is CASSLSSSGGPYF.

This chain uses TRBV19 with TRBJ1-5; D remains ambiguous. The ends were cut back, 5 bases at V and 1 base at J, with 6 bases in the middle. The germline V gene encodes CDR1 LNHDA and CDR2 SQIVND (reference sequence). This CDR3 region has 13 residues. Here the CDR3 DNA reads TGTGCCAGTAGTGAAGGCAGCAATCAGCCCCAGCATTTT. Translating it yields CASSEGSNQPQHF. The whole variable domain, filled in from reference TRBV19 and TRBJ1-5, reads DGGITQSPKYLFRKEGQNVTLSCEQNLNHDAMYWYRQDPGQGLRLIYYSQIVNDFQKGDIAEGYSVSREKKESFPLTVTSAQKNPTAFYLCASSEGSNQPQHFGDGTRLSIL.

The V gene is TRBV19, the J gene TRBJ2-2, with 7 positions matching TRBD1. The V gene end was trimmed by 7 bases and the J gene end by 3 bases; junction bases not matched to a gene: 11. The CDR3 consists of 16 residues. From germline, CDR1 is LNHDA and CDR2 SQIVND (reference sequence). CDR3 sequence reads: CASKLLQGRHTGELFF. In nucleotides, the CDR3 is TGTGCCAGTAAACTTCTACAGGGGCGTCACACCGGGGAGCTGTTTTTT.

The rearrangement links TRBV3-1 to TRBJ2-7; either TRBD1 or TRBD2 may fit D (5 bases each). The germline CDR1 and CDR2 sequences are LGHDT and YNNKEL (reference sequence). V dropped 4 bases and J dropped 2 bases, with 15 bases sitting between them. The CDR3 extends over 15 amino acids. The DNA of the CDR3 is TGTGCCAGCAGCCCAACCTCGGGACGTGCCTACGAGCAGTACGTC. Amino acids: CASSPTSGRAYEQYV.

V gene TRBV2 combines with J gene TRBJ1-3; D is uncertain. Germline assignment: CDR1 SNHLY and CDR2 FYNNEI. V was cut by 2 bases and J by 1 base, with 6 bases left in between. The length of the CDR3 is 14 residues. Here the CDR3 reads CASSERRSGNTIYF. In nucleotides, the CDR3 is TGTGCCAGCAGTGAAAGGAGATCTGGAAACACCATATATTTT.

The table lists this clonotype with a few counts. This sequence joins TRBV9 and TRBJ1-3; D unclear. The CDR3 is 11 amino acids. Germline V gene lookup returns CDR1 SGDLS and CDR2 YYNGEE. Deletions cut 2 bases from V and 5 bases from J, with 2 bases between. The CDR3 DNA is TGTGCCAGCAGCGTCCGAAACACCATATATTTT. Its protein is CASSVRNTIYF.

The chain recombines TRBV19 with TRBJ2-2; 8 nucleotides agree with TRBD2. The V segment lost 8 bases and the J segment 0 bases; nucleotides outside the gene matches: 17. The CDR3 contains 19 residues. CDR1 LNHDA and CDR2 SQIVND come from the germline V gene (reference sequence). This chain's CDR3 is CASLPWERGPDANTGELFF. CDR3 DNA sequence: TGTGCCAGTCTCCCATGGGAGCGGGGGCCCGACGCGAACACCGGGGAGCTGTTTTTT.

The chain uses TRBV6-6 and TRBJ1-1; D call uncertain. The CDR3 sequence is 11 residues long. V was clipped by 6 bases and J by 11 bases, with 13 bases between them. Germline V gene sequence: CDR1 MNHNY, CDR2 SVGAGI (reference sequence). The CDR3 DNA reads as TGTGCCAGCAGATACCTGCAACAGGCTTTCTTT. Translating it yields CASRYLQQAFF.

This clonotype was observed many times. V usage is TRBV5-1 and J usage is TRBJ1-4; perhaps TRBD1 as D (5 bases). Germline V gene data show CDR1 as SGHRS and CDR2 as YFSETQ. V was trimmed by 7 bases and J by 0 bases, leaving 13 bases between them. This CDR3 contains 15 residues. CDR3 sequence reads: CASRAQAATNEKLFF. The CDR3, as DNA: TGCGCCAGCCGGGCACAGGCCGCAACTAATGAAAAACTGTTTTTT.

The table lists this clonotype with a few counts. This chain connects TRBV29-1 to TRBJ1-3; no clear D gene. Trimming cost V 2 bases and J 7 bases, with 6 bases left between them. This CDR3 has 11 amino acids. In germline, CDR1 is SQVTM, CDR2 ANQGSEA. CDR3 sequence reads: CSVERSNTIYF. The CDR3 DNA follows: TGCAGCGTTGAAAGGAGTAACACCATATATTTT. The full variable domain, completed using reference TRBV29-1 and TRBJ1-3, is SAVISQKPSRDICQRGTSLTIQCQVDSQVTMMFWYRQQPGQSLTLIATANQGSEATYESGFVIDKFPISRPNLTFSTLTVSNMSPEDSSIYLCSVERSNTIYFGEGSWLTVV.

This clonotype was seen many times. The rearrangement uses TRBV10-2 and TRBJ1-1; tentatively, D is TRBD1 (5 bases). Trimming took 4 bases from V and 5 from J, leaving 11 bases between them. Looked up from germline, CDR1 is WSHSY and CDR2 is SAAADI. This CDR3 spans 13 amino acids. CDR3 nucleotides: TGCGCCAGCAGTGGGGGGAATCTGACTGAAGCTTTCTTT. Protein: CASSGGNLTEAFF.

There are many counts of this clonotype. The rearrangement uses TRBV20-1 and TRBJ2-2, with TRBD1 as a possible D gene (5 bases). The V gene lost 0 bases and the J gene lost 4 bases, with 9 bases spanning the gap. Germline CDR1 reads DFQATT; CDR2 reads SNEGSKA (reference sequence). The CDR3 contains 14 residues. DNA of the CDR3: TGCAGTGCTAGAGAGGGGCCGATCACCGGGGAGCTGTTTTTT. It codes for CSAREGPITGELFF.

There are a few counts of this clonotype. V is TRBV7-9 and J is TRBJ2-7, with D unclear. The V gene's germline CDR1 is SEHNR and CDR2 FQNEAQ (reference sequence). The CDR3 is 13 amino acids. Trimming stripped 5 bases from V and 2 bases from J, with 10 bases between. CDR3 nucleotides: TGTGCCAGCAGCCCCACAGTCCCCTACGAGCAGTACGTC. Translating gives CASSPTVPYEQYV.

The chain joins TRBV7-3 to TRBJ2-2; 7 nucleotides line up with TRBD1. The V segment lost 5 bases and the J segment 2 bases; nucleotides outside the gene matches: 2. This CDR3 contains 14 residues. CDR1 and CDR2 (germline): SGHTA, FQGTGA. The CDR3 nucleotides are TGTGCCAGCAGCCGGGACAGTAACACCGGGGAGCTGTTTTTT. This codes for CASSRDSNTGELFF.

V gene TRBV5-1 combines with J gene TRBJ2-5; D is ambiguous. The CDR3 covers 11 residues. Germline CDR1 reads SGHRS; CDR2 reads YFSETQ. Trimming left V 2 bases short and J 7 bases short, with 6 bases between. CDR3 DNA: TGCGCCAGCAGCTTAGACTCGACCCAGTACTTC. It is translated as CASSLDSTQYF.

The chain carries TRBV12-3 or TRBV12-4 and TRBJ1-2; 8 nucleotides align to TRBD1. With 3 bases clipped from V and 3 bases from J, the junction kept 3 bases outside the gene matches. The CDR3 loop spans 14 amino acids. This chain's CDR3 is CASSLDREDYGYTF. For the CDR3, the DNA is TGTGCCAGCAGTTTGGACAGGGAGGACTATGGCTACACCTTC.

CDR3 residues: CASRTSGGLSTDTQYF. The CDR3 bases are TGTGCCAGCAGGACTAGCGGGGGGCTCAGCACAGATACGCAGTATTTT. V is TRBV7-8 and J is TRBJ2-3; TRBD2 agrees at 13 bases. Looked up from germline, CDR1 is SGHVS and CDR2 is FQNEAQ. V lost 6 bases to trimming and J lost 0 bases; unmatched junction nucleotides: 3. CDR3 size: 16 residues.

This clonotype has more than one count but fewer than ten. This chain joins TRBV6-1 and TRBJ1-2, with 8 positions matching TRBD1. Germline-derived CDR1 and CDR2 are MNHNS and SASEGT. The CDR3 runs to 16 residues. Trimming removed 8 bases from V and 6 bases from J; junction bases left unmatched: 17. CDR3 amino acids: CASLRSWTGSWNGYTF. CDR3 bases: TGTGCCAGCTTAAGGAGCTGGACAGGGTCATGGAATGGCTACACCTTC.

This clonotype was observed a handful of times. The chain links TRBV7-8 to TRBJ1-6; D not resolved. This CDR3 comprises 15 residues. Germline V lookup: CDR1 SGHVS, CDR2 FQNEAQ. Trimming removed 0 bases at V and 8 bases at J, with 11 bases between. The CDR3 nucleotides are TGTGCCAGCAGCTTAGCGAGCAGGAGTGATTCACCCCTCCACTTT. Translating it yields CASSLASRSDSPLHF.

This clonotype appeared a few times. The chain uses TRBV11-2 and TRBJ2-5, with D uncertain. Per the germline V gene, CDR1 is SGHAT and CDR2 is FQNNGV. The CDR3 covers 13 residues. Trimming shortened V by 5 bases and J by 5 bases, and 12 bases separated the two germline ends. The CDR3 DNA sequence: TGTGCCAGCAGCGCTATGTTCGGCGAGACCCAGTACTTC. This translates into CASSAMFGETQYF.

The rearrangement joins TRBV7-7 to TRBJ2-7, with D unresolved. The CDR3 totals 13 residues. The V gene's germline CDR1 is SSHAT and CDR2 FNYEAQ (reference sequence). CDR3 nucleotides: TGTGCCAGCAGCTTACAGAGGTCCTGCGAGCAGTACGTC. This translates into CASSLQRSCEQYV.